A selection of T cell receptor beta chains follows, all from one sample in a study of cytomegalovirus exposure and HLA in healthy donors. Clones were sequenced by immunoSEQ multiplex PCR, and TCRdb holds only the in-frame ones, with some missing. The top ten clones hold under 15% of a sample with about 73,000 clones, around 75% of them seen once. Sequencing input: PBMCs. All receptors derive from a man aged 70 or older in good health and CMV-seronegative. Both conserved end residues are part of each CDR3. D genes are given only for firm matches. Where a row states a size, it is once, few, many or the class of an expanded clone; other rows omit it.

clone_size	d_call	v_call	j_call	cdr3_length	cdr3_aa	cdr3_nt
once	TRBD1	TRBV5-6	TRBJ2-7	18	CASSLEGQGWIGTYEQYF	TGTGCCAGCAGCCTCGAAGGACAGGGGTGGATTGGAACCTACGAGCAGTACTTC
NA	TRBD1	TRBV5-1	TRBJ1-3	18	CASSPLTGSSLSGNTIYF	TGCGCCAGCAGCCCGTTGACAGGGAGCTCCCTCTCTGGAAACACCATATATTTT
NA	TRBD1	TRBV5-1	TRBJ1-1	16	CASSFSPQGAGTEAFF	TGCGCCAGCAGCTTTTCTCCACAGGGGGCCGGCACTGAAGCTTTCTTT
NA	NA	TRBV5-5	TRBJ1-2	15	CASSSHLTENYGYTF	TGTGCCAGCAGCTCCCACCTGACAGAAAACTATGGCTACACCTTC
NA	NA	TRBV29-1	TRBJ1-1	14	CSVVGRQPNTEAFF	TGCAGCGTTGTAGGTAGACAACCGAACACTGAAGCTTTCTTT
NA	NA	TRBV5-1	TRBJ2-5	15	CASNPGGPKQETQYF	TGCGCCAGCAACCCTGGGGGCCCGAAACAAGAGACCCAGTACTTC
NA	NA	TRBV7-9	TRBJ2-1	14	CASSLENQRNEQFF	TGTGCCAGCAGCTTAGAAAACCAGCGGAATGAGCAGTTCTTC
NA	TRBD2	TRBV19	TRBJ2-7	13	CASSMSGVNEQYF	TGTGCCAGTAGTATGAGCGGGGTGAACGAGCAGTACTTC
NA	TRBD2	TRBV6-5	TRBJ2-7	16	CASSYTVPGLAYEQYF	TGTGCCAGCAGTTACACCGTCCCGGGACTAGCTTACGAGCAGTACTTC
NA	NA	TRBV11-3	TRBJ2-7	13	CASSLRDNYEQYF	TGTGCCAGCAGCTTGAGGGACAACTACGAGCAGTACTTC
NA	NA	TRBV19	TRBJ1-5	13	CASSIGEDQPQHF	TGTGCCAGTAGTATAGGGGAGGATCAGCCCCAGCATTTT
once	NA	TRBV7-8	TRBJ1-3	16	CASSLARGIVRNTIYF	TGTGCCAGCAGCTTAGCCCGGGGTATAGTAAGGAACACCATATATTTT
few	NA	TRBV5-1	TRBJ2-5	13	CASSSTGQETQYF	TGCGCCAGCAGTTCGACAGGCCAAGAGACCCAGTACTTC
NA	NA	TRBV18	TRBJ1-4	13	CASSAGPNEKLFF	TGTGCCAGCTCCGCGGGGCCAAATGAAAAACTGTTTTTT
NA	TRBD1	TRBV6-5	TRBJ2-3	15	CASRDRGAYTDTQYF	TGTGCCAGCAGGGACAGGGGGGCTTACACAGATACGCAGTATTTT
few	NA	TRBV2	TRBJ2-7	13	CASGNREAYEQYF	TGTGCCAGCGGGAACAGGGAAGCCTACGAGCAGTACTTC
NA	TRBD1	TRBV9	TRBJ1-1	16	CASSVGARGPGSEAFF	TGTGCCAGCAGCGTAGGCGCCAGGGGGCCGGGTAGTGAAGCTTTCTTT
NA	TRBD1	TRBV4-3	TRBJ1-2	16	CASSQAGTGSNYGYTF	TGCGCCAGCAGCCAAGCGGGGACAGGGTCAAACTATGGCTACACCTTC
once	TRBD2	TRBV28	TRBJ2-7	18	CASSWTSGSILSSSEQYF	TGTGCCAGCAGTTGGACTAGCGGGAGTATTCTCTCCTCCTCCGAGCAGTACTTC
once	NA	TRBV9	TRBJ1-1	14	CASSDDSLLCEAFF	TGTGCCAGCAGCGACGACAGTTTACTCTGTGAAGCTTTCTTT
many	NA	TRBV7-8	TRBJ2-1	16	CASSLGLGASYNEQFF	TGTGCCAGCAGCTTAGGTCTGGGGGCCTCCTACAATGAGCAGTTCTTC
NA	TRBD2	TRBV7-9	TRBJ2-7	16	CASRQIWAGESYEQYF	TGTGCCAGCAGGCAGATTTGGGCGGGGGAGTCCTACGAGCAGTACTTC
NA	TRBD1	TRBV23-1	TRBJ2-1	19	CASSQSRDNTGETYNEQFF	TGCGCCAGCAGTCAATCCAGGGACAATACAGGGGAAACCTACAATGAGCAGTTCTTC
NA	NA	TRBV7-9	TRBJ2-7	15	CASSRSGHNSYEQYF	TGTGCCAGCAGCCGATCGGGACATAACTCCTACGAGCAGTACTTC
NA	NA	TRBV7-2	TRBJ1-1	15	CASASRPGLNTEAFF	TGTGCCAGCGCTTCCCGGCCAGGGTTGAACACTGAAGCTTTCTTT
NA	NA	TRBV7-9	TRBJ2-1	12	CASSFSFDEQFF	TGTGCCAGCAGCTTCTCCTTTGATGAGCAGTTCTTC
few	NA	TRBV4-1	TRBJ1-2	16	CASSQDKAGFNYGYTF	TGCGCCAGCAGCCAGGATAAAGCCGGGTTCAACTATGGCTACACCTTC
few	NA	TRBV6-5	TRBJ1-5	14	CASSLTGYNQPQHF	TGTGCCAGCAGTCTTACAGGCTACAATCAGCCCCAGCATTTT
once	TRBD1	TRBV6-1	TRBJ1-2	14	CASSETQGAEGYTF	TGTGCCAGCAGTGAAACTCAGGGGGCGGAAGGCTACACCTTC
NA	TRBD2	TRBV27	TRBJ2-1	12	CASGTSVNEQFF	TGTGCCAGCGGGACTAGCGTGAATGAGCAGTTCTTC
NA	NA	TRBV29-1	TRBJ2-2	14	CSVYVTGNTGELFF	TGCAGCGTTTACGTGACAGGGAACACCGGGGAGCTGTTTTTT
once	TRBD2	TRBV27	TRBJ2-5	16	CASRTSGTTAQETQYF	TGTGCCAGCAGAACTAGCGGGACGACCGCTCAAGAGACCCAGTACTTC
NA	NA	TRBV7-9	TRBJ2-1	15	CSSSSTPSSYNEQFF	TGTTCCAGCAGCTCGACACCGAGCTCCTACAATGAGCAGTTCTTC
NA	TRBD1	TRBV5-6	TRBJ2-5	15	CASSPDRGLQETQYF	TGTGCCAGCAGCCCAGACAGGGGGCTCCAAGAGACCCAGTACTTC
NA	TRBD2	TRBV7-2	TRBJ2-3	17	CASSFLSSGGRADTQYF	TGTGCCAGCAGCTTCCTATCTAGCGGGGGAAGGGCAGATACGCAGTATTTT
NA	NA	TRBV2	TRBJ2-7	15	CASSSRGLTSYEQYF	TGTGCCAGCAGTAGCCGAGGGTTGACCTCCTACGAGCAGTACTTC
NA	TRBD1	TRBV5-1	TRBJ2-7	14	CASSLGTGGYEQYF	TGCGCCAGCAGCTTGGGGACAGGGGGTTACGAGCAGTACTTC
NA	NA	TRBV18	TRBJ2-1	15	CASSLRESSYNEQFF	TGTGCCAGCTCACTGAGGGAGAGTTCCTACAATGAGCAGTTCTTC
few	NA	TRBV5-5	TRBJ1-1	15	CASSPRTDSNTEAFF	TGTGCCAGCAGCCCCCGGACAGATTCGAACACTGAAGCTTTCTTT
NA	NA	TRBV29-1	TRBJ1-2	13	CSVERTANYGYTF	TGCAGCGTTGAGAGGACAGCTAACTATGGCTACACCTTC
NA	NA	TRBV10-2	TRBJ1-2	14	CASSTGSANYGYTF	TGCGCCAGCAGTACAGGGTCGGCTAACTATGGCTACACCTTC
NA	TRBD1	TRBV7-2	TRBJ1-3	14	CASSAGTAGNTIYF	TGTGCCAGCAGCGCCGGGACAGCTGGAAACACCATATATTTT
many	TRBD2	TRBV5-1	TRBJ2-4	16	CASSPVAGLAKNIQYF	TGCGCCAGCAGCCCCGTAGCGGGATTAGCCAAAAACATTCAGTACTTC
NA	TRBD2	TRBV9	TRBJ2-1	13	CASSEGTSDEQFF	TGTGCCAGCAGCGAGGGGACTAGCGATGAGCAGTTCTTC
NA	TRBD2	TRBV10-1	TRBJ2-7	15	CASSEGTSEVYEQYF	TGCGCCAGCAGTGAAGGGACTAGCGAGGTCTACGAGCAGTACTTC
NA	NA	TRBV15	TRBJ1-3	17	CATSRDKDPGSGNTIYF	TGTGCCACCAGCAGAGACAAAGACCCAGGATCTGGAAACACCATATATTTT
NA	NA	TRBV19	TRBJ2-7	11	CASSIAGEQYF	TGTGCCAGTAGTATCGCCGGGGAGCAGTACTTC
NA	NA	TRBV11-2	TRBJ2-7	15	CASSLARGAVGEQYF	TGTGCCAGCAGCCTCGCACGGGGGGCCGTAGGCGAGCAGTACTTC
NA	NA	TRBV30	TRBJ1-1	14	CAWSVLYSGTEAFF	TGTGCCTGGAGTGTACTTTACTCGGGGACTGAAGCTTTCTTT
NA	TRBD1	TRBV15	TRBJ2-2	13	CATTDRGTGELFF	TGTGCCACTACCGACAGGGGCACCGGGGAGCTGTTTTTT
NA	NA	TRBV7-9	TRBJ2-2	15	CASSHGSANTGELFF	TGTGCCAGCAGTCACGGTAGCGCGAACACCGGGGAGCTGTTTTTT
NA	TRBD1	TRBV10-3	TRBJ2-7	13	CAIRPTGGGEQYF	TGTGCCATTAGGCCCACAGGGGGCGGCGAGCAGTACTTC
NA	TRBD1	TRBV28	TRBJ1-2	14	CASSSQGQFGGYTF	TGTGCCAGCAGTTCGCAGGGACAGTTCGGCGGCTACACCTTC
NA	NA	TRBV5-4	TRBJ2-7	16	CASSDAGARSSYEQYF	TGTGCCAGCAGCGATGCAGGGGCCAGAAGCTCCTACGAGCAGTACTTC
NA	TRBD1	TRBV7-2	TRBJ1-1	13	CASSRQGGVEAFF	TGTGCCAGCAGCCGACAGGGGGGGGTGGAAGCTTTCTTT
few	TRBD1	TRBV6-5	TRBJ1-1	12	CASSRQGFEAFF	TGTGCCAGCAGTCGACAGGGATTTGAAGCTTTCTTT
NA	NA	TRBV11-2	TRBJ2-1	15	CASSPEEAGYNEQFF	TGTGCCAGCAGCCCCGAGGAAGCGGGCTACAATGAGCAGTTCTTC
NA	TRBD1	TRBV7-9	TRBJ1-4	15	CASSRSGTGHEKLFF	TGTGCCAGCAGCAGGTCCGGGACAGGGCATGAAAAACTGTTTTTT